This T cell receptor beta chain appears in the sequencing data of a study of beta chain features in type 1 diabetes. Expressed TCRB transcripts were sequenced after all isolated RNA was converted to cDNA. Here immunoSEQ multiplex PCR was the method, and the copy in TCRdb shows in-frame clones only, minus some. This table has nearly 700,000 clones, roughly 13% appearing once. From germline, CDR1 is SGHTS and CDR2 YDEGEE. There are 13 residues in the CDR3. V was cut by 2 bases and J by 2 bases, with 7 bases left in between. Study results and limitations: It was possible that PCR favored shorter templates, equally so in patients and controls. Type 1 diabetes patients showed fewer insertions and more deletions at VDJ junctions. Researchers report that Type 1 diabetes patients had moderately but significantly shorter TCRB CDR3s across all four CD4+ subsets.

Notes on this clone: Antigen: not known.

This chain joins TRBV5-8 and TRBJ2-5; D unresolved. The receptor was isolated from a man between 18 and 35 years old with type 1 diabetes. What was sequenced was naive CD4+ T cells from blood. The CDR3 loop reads CASSFGQQETQYF. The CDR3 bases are TGTGCCAGCAGCTTCGGGCAGCAAGAGACCCAGTACTTC.